The clone carrying this TCR beta chain was counted at least ten times. As an off-target read in a library built for alpha chains, this beta chain has a frequency of little significance. These data originate in a study of spatial heterogeneity in lung cancer. About the study: There were, on average, more than eight raw-read appearances for each unique TCR and UMI combination.

Each TCR cDNA molecule bore a unique molecular identifier. TCRdb re-called the 5' RACE reads through MiXCR, storing one row per CDR3 protein. The data show about 7,500 distinct CDR3 sequences, with 3.5% to 5% seen just once and roughly a quarter held by the top ten. Specified time point: sample taken at primary tumor resection. The input material, whole RNA from tumor, nontumor lung or frozen PBMC, was sequenced unsorted. The cohort: over 70 early-stage, untreated non-small cell lung cancer patients. The clonotype was recovered from a female donor with early-stage non-small cell lung cancer. The specimen comprised normal lung tissue next to the tumor, sampled at surgery.

CDR3 amino acids: CASSLPGSSNEQFF. As DNA, the CDR3 is TGCGCCAGCAGCTTGCCAGGGTCGTCGAATGAGCAGTTCTTC. The chain employs TRBV5-1 and TRBJ2-1; a weak D match, TRBD1 (5 bases). Deletions cut 1 base from V and 7 bases from J, with 12 bases between. This CDR3 contains 14 residues. From germline, CDR1 is SGHRS and CDR2 YFSETQ.